This T cell receptor beta chain was identified in a study of T cell repertoires in cytomegalovirus infection. Study-level points and caveats: Cumulated frequencies of public TCR beta families served to identify carriers of CMV plus the relevant HLA.

On this clonotype: What it recognizes is unknown.

J was trimmed by 3 bases and V by 5 bases; bases with no gene match: 7. CDR3 length: 15 residues. The V gene's germline CDR1 is SGHAT and CDR2 FQNNGV. TCRdb redid the calling of the reads with MiXCR, one entry per CDR3 protein. The sample consists of tens of thousands of distinct CDR3 sequences, about 48% of them appearing once. This rearrangement joins TRBV11-2 to TRBJ1-1, with TRBD1 matching 9 bases. The clonotype comes from a human donor in good health (CMV status not recorded). Some clones in this sample may be carry-over from other donors' samples. The sequenced sample was CD8+ T cells from cultured PBMCs, obtained from culture after CMV antigen stimulation. The CDR3 spells CASSIGTGRDTEAFF. CDR3 nucleotide sequence: TGTGCCAGCAGCATAGGGACAGGGAGGGACACTGAAGCTTTCTTT.